The 30 T cell receptor beta chains in this list originate from one sample, sequenced in a study of cytomegalovirus exposure and HLA in healthy donors. The study ran its PCR with 60 Vbeta and 13 Jbeta primers. Assay used: immunoSEQ multiplex PCR; TCRdb lists only in-frame clones, some missing. Found here are under 200,000 clones, approximately 80% of them singletons; the top ten hold over 1.5%. Specimen: PBMCs. Receptors were obtained from a woman between 25 and 40 years old in good health and CMV-seronegative.

This clone has just one count. This chain links TRBV7-9 with TRBJ1-6, with 12 nucleotides matching TRBD1. Germline CDR1 is SEHNR and CDR2 is FQNEAQ (reference sequence). V was clipped by 2 bases and J by 12 bases; unmatched bases: 14. This CDR3 has 18 amino acids. The CDR3 DNA sequence: TGTGCCAGCAGCTTACCCGACTCGGGACAGGGGGCCTTGCGACCCCTCCACTTT. Its translation is CASSLPDSGQGALRPLHF.

The count of this clone is one. This sequence joins TRBV11-1 and TRBJ1-3, with D possibly matching TRBD1 (5 bases). Looked up from germline, CDR1 is SGHAT and CDR2 is FQDESV (reference sequence). V dropped 6 bases and J dropped 7 bases, with 22 bases sitting between them. This CDR3 comprises 16 residues. The DNA of the CDR3 is TGTGCCAGCAGATCAGAAACAGGAAGCTACTCCAACACCATATATTTT. It yields the protein CASRSETGSYSNTIYF.

This clone occurred a few times. CDR3 sequence (DNA): TGTGCCAGCAGTGTGCGGACTAGCGGGCCGGATGAGCAGTTCTTC. Protein: CASSVRTSGPDEQFF. The rearrangement uses TRBV6-4 and TRBJ2-1; 11 bases fit TRBD2. The V and J ends lost 4 bases and 8 bases, in that order; junction bases with no gene match: 7. Germline CDR1 is MRHNA and CDR2 is SNTAGT. The CDR3 consists of 15 residues.

The rearrangement links TRBV11-2 to TRBJ2-5; D perhaps matches TRBD1 (5 bases). From germline, CDR1 is SGHAT and CDR2 FQNNGV. The CDR3 loop spans 15 amino acids. Trimming removed 2 bases from V and 4 bases from J, with 14 bases in between. The DNA for the CDR3 is TGTGCCAGCAGCTTAAAGGGGTCCCTAAGAGAGACCCAGTACTTC. Its protein is CASSLKGSLRETQYF.

This chain joins TRBV5-4 and TRBJ2-5, with a tentative D call TRBD2 (5 bases). Trimming shortened V by 3 bases and J by 5 bases, and 11 bases separated the two germline ends. The CDR3 runs to 13 residues. Germline CDR1 reads SGHNT; CDR2 reads YYREEE (reference sequence). CDR3 DNA: TGTGCCAGCAGCTACTCGGTAGCGGAGACCCAGTACTTC. It yields the protein CASSYSVAETQYF.

DNA of the CDR3: TGTGCCAGTACCAAACTAGCGGACAAGGCCTCCGAGCAGTACTTC. It encodes CASTKLADKASEQYF. The rearrangement uses TRBV6-5 and TRBJ2-7; 8 positions match TRBD2. The length of the CDR3 is 15 residues. The germline V gene encodes CDR1 MNHEY and CDR2 SVGAGI. Trimming removed 9 bases from V and 6 bases from J; junction bases left unmatched: 16.

The chain uses TRBV9 and TRBJ2-3; possible D gene TRBD1, 5 bases. The CDR3 covers 14 residues. From germline, CDR1 is SGDLS and CDR2 YYNGEE. V gave up 4 bases and J gave up 8 bases, with 17 bases separating them. CDR3 in amino acids: CASSSSTPQGTQYF. CDR3 sequence (DNA): TGTGCCAGCAGCTCATCGACGCCGCAGGGTACGCAGTATTTT.

J is TRBJ1-4 and V is TRBV2; D not certain. V dropped 7 bases and J dropped 0 bases, with 9 bases sitting between them. CDR3 size: 14 residues. Germline V gene data show CDR1 as SNHLY and CDR2 as FYNNEI. The chain's CDR3 is CASIDTSTNEKLFF. The CDR3 DNA reads as TGTGCCAGCATCGACACATCAACTAATGAAAAACTGTTTTTT.

The chain carries TRBV7-9 and TRBJ2-2; TRBD2 is a possible D gene (5 bases). Germline CDR1 SEHNR, CDR2 FQNEAQ (reference sequence). Trimming stripped 11 bases from V and 5 bases from J, with 15 bases between. CDR3 length equals 13 residues. The CDR3 coding sequence is TGTGCCCCCGGGCCCCCGGGGACCGGGGAGCTGTTTTTT. Translation: CAPGPPGTGELFF.

The chain is built from TRBV7-2 and TRBJ2-7; 8 nucleotides match TRBD1. Per the germline V gene, CDR1 is SGHTA and CDR2 is FQGNSA. The V and J ends lost 5 bases and 4 bases, in that order; junction bases with no gene match: 7. This CDR3 is built from 14 residues. For the CDR3, the DNA is TGTGCCAGCAGCGCTAGGGGGGACAGGTACGAGCAGTACTTC. It yields the protein CASSARGDRYEQYF.

The V gene is TRBV5-1, the J gene TRBJ1-1; D is uncertain. This CDR3 region has 14 residues. V was cut by 1 base and J by 1 base, with 8 bases left in between. Germline V gene lookup returns CDR1 SGHRS and CDR2 YFSETQ. CDR3 in DNA: TGCGCCAGCAGCTTGTTTATTTCGAACACTGAAGCTTTCTTT. Translating gives CASSLFISNTEAFF.

The rearrangement joins TRBV4-1 to TRBJ1-1, with 9 nucleotides matching TRBD1. V shed 4 bases, J shed 3 bases, and the junction held 9 bases outside the gene matches. The CDR3 extends over 16 amino acids. CDR1 is MGHRA, CDR2 YSYEKL, per germline. Here the CDR3 reads CASSRLPGQGYTEAFF. The CDR3 bases are TGCGCCAGCAGCCGCCTACCGGGACAGGGTTACACTGAAGCTTTCTTT.

This clone was counted a single time. The chain joins TRBV28 to TRBJ2-1; D gene unclear. This CDR3 is built from 11 residues. Germline V gene sequence: CDR1 MDHEN, CDR2 SYDVKM. The V gene lost 1 base and the J gene lost 9 bases, with 4 bases spanning the gap. CDR3 DNA: TGTGCCAGCAGTTTATCGGGTGAGCAGTTCTTC. Amino acid sequence: CASSLSGEQFF. The variable domain in full, completed from reference TRBV28 and TRBJ2-1, reads DVKVTQSSRYLVKRTGEKVFLECVQDMDHENMFWYRQDPGLGLRLIYFSYDVKMKEKGDIPEGYSVSREKKERFSLILESASTNQTSMYLCASSLSGEQFFGPGTRLTVL.

This clone was observed a few times. The J gene is TRBJ2-2, the V gene TRBV7-3; 7 bases fit TRBD2. Looked up from germline, CDR1 is SGHTA and CDR2 is FQGTGA. There are 17 residues in the CDR3. Losses at the gene ends were 1 base for V and 6 bases for J; bases not matched to a gene: 11. The CDR3 nucleotides read TGTGCCAGCAGCTTAATTGGTGGCGGGAGTGCGGCCGGGGAGCTGTTTTTT. Translated, it gives CASSLIGGGSAAGELFF. The entire variable domain, with the rest obtained from reference TRBV7-3 and TRBJ2-2, is as follows: GAGVSQTPSNKVTEKGKYVELRCDPISGHTALYWYRQSLGQGPEFLIYFQGTGAADDSGLPNDRFFAVRPEGSVSTLKIQRTERGDSAVYLCASSLIGGGSAAGELFFGEGSRLTVL.

The CDR3 protein is CASSGTGFGYEQYF. The CDR3 region has the DNA TGTGCCAGCAGTGGAACAGGGTTTGGTTACGAGCAGTACTTC. The chain couples TRBV6-1 to TRBJ2-7, with a weak D call TRBD1 (6 bases). CDR3 length: 14 residues. CDR1 and CDR2 from the germline V gene are MNHNS and SASEGT. V gave up 4 bases and J gave up 4 bases, with 14 bases separating them.

The chain employs TRBV9 and TRBJ1-3, with D hard to call. The V gene's germline CDR1 is SGDLS and CDR2 YYNGEE. V lost 3 bases to trimming and J lost 0 bases, with 7 bases between them. This CDR3 spans 14 amino acids. The chain's CDR3 is CASSARNSGNTIYF. The CDR3 DNA is TGTGCCAGCAGCGCTCGTAACTCTGGAAACACCATATATTTT.

This clone showed up many times. The chain carries TRBV25-1 and TRBJ2-5; TRBD2 matches 9 bases. CDR3 length equals 16 residues. The germline gives CDR1 MGHDK, CDR2 SYGVNS. V lost 1 base and J lost 5; bases outside the gene matches: 8. CDR3 sequence: CASSELRGGVRETQYF. CDR3 DNA sequence: TGTGCCAGCAGTGAATTGCGGGGGGGCGTCAGGGAGACCCAGTACTTC.

The V gene is TRBV9, the J gene TRBJ2-3; TRBD2 might be the D (6 bases). Germline-derived CDR1 and CDR2 are SGDLS and YYNGEE. With 0 bases removed from V and 6 bases from J, the gap between germline ends came to 17 bases. The CDR3 length is 16 residues. The CDR3 DNA reads as TGTGCCAGCAGCGTAGCGGAGGGCTGGGTCGGGGATACGCAGTATTTT. Translation gives CASSVAEGWVGDTQYF.

The chain uses TRBV19 and TRBJ1-6, with 10 bases lining up with TRBD1. Trimming at V came to 2 bases and at J to 10 bases, leaving 8 bases not matched to a gene. Germline lookup yields CDR1 LNHDA and CDR2 SQIVND (reference sequence). The CDR3 contains 16 residues. The CDR3 DNA reads as TGTGCCAGTAGTATACCCCCGGGACAGGGGCGGTCACCCCTCCACTTT. Encoded protein: CASSIPPGQGRSPLHF.

The chain links TRBV6-6 to TRBJ1-4; 7 nucleotides align to TRBD1. Trimming cost V 7 bases and J 3 bases; bases outside gene matches: 11. The CDR3 has 16 residues. Germline CDR1 and CDR2: MNHNY and SVGAGI (reference sequence). CDR3 protein: CASTLQTGWPNEKLFF. As DNA, the CDR3 is TGTGCCAGCACTTTGCAGACAGGGTGGCCTAATGAAAAACTGTTTTTT.

This clone occurred a few times. The chain joins TRBV7-2 to TRBJ1-5, with a possible D match to TRBD1 (5 bases). The CDR3 has 16 amino acids. Per germline, CDR1 SGHTA and CDR2 FQGNSA. Deletions cut 8 bases from V and 1 base from J, with 18 bases between. CDR3 amino acids: CASCSGKEGSNQPQHF. As DNA, the CDR3 is TGTGCCAGCTGCTCTGGAAAGGAGGGGAGCAATCAGCCCCAGCATTTT.

V usage is TRBV5-1 and J usage is TRBJ1-2, with 10 bases matching TRBD1. Germline assignment: CDR1 SGHRS and CDR2 YFSETQ. Unmatched junction bases numbered 9, after V lost 0 bases and J lost 4 bases. The CDR3 loop spans 17 amino acids. This CDR3 is CASSLGPLGTGAYGYTF. Written as DNA, the CDR3 is TGCGCCAGCAGCTTGGGGCCGCTTGGGACAGGGGCCTATGGCTACACCTTC.

Details on this clone: The sample carries other DNA sequences with the same CDR3. This chain uses TRBV6-5 with TRBJ2-5; D unclear. Trimming left V 2 bases short and J 4 bases short, with 5 bases between. In germline, CDR1 is MNHEY, CDR2 SVGAGI. This CDR3 is 12 amino acids long. CDR3 sequence: CASSYRGETQYF. CDR3 nucleotide sequence: TGTGCCAGCAGTTACCGAGGAGAGACCCAGTACTTC.

The chain employs TRBV7-6 and TRBJ1-1; D not certain. Germline assignment: CDR1 SGHVS and CDR2 FNYEAQ. There are 15 residues in the CDR3. V was pared by 4 bases and J by 4 bases, with 16 bases between. As DNA, the CDR3 is TGTGCCAGCAGCTCGGGAGGAGGGCGGGTCACTGAAGCTTTCTTT. Translating it yields CASSSGGGRVTEAFF. The full variable domain, rest sourced from reference TRBV7-6 and TRBJ1-1, is GAGVSQSPRYKVTKRGQDVALRCDPISGHVSLYWYRQALGQGPEFLTYFNYEAQQDKSGLPNDRFSAERPEGSISTLTIQRTEQRDSAMYRCASSSGGGRVTEAFFGQGTRLTVV.

The rearrangement joins TRBV19 to TRBJ2-7; D ambiguous. With 11 bases removed from V and 6 bases from J, the gap between germline ends came to 17 bases. The CDR3 is 12 amino acids. CDR1 is LNHDA and CDR2 is SQIVND in the germline V gene (reference sequence). Here the CDR3 DNA reads TGTGCCTCCGAGCCTAGATTCGGCGAGCAGTACTTC. This translates into CASEPRFGEQYF.

The chain uses TRBV11-2 and TRBJ1-5, with D possibly matching TRBD1 (5 bases). CDR1 and CDR2 (germline): SGHAT, FQNNGV. The V end was cut by 1 base, the J end by 6 bases, with 13 bases between. The CDR3 length is 15 residues. CDR3 loop: CASSLGLGGSQPQHF. The DNA for the CDR3 is TGTGCCAGCAGCTTAGGGTTGGGGGGGAGTCAGCCCCAGCATTTT. The variable domain in full, with the rest retrieved from reference TRBV11-2 and TRBJ1-5, is EAGVAQSPRYKIIEKRQSVAFWCNPISGHATLYWYQQILGQGPKLLIQFQNNGVVDDSQLPKDRFSAERLKGVDSTLKIQPAKLEDSAVYLCASSLGLGGSQPQHFGDGTRLSIL.

This clone showed up just once. The V and J genes are TRBV4-1 and TRBJ2-7, with 7 nucleotides matching TRBD2. This CDR3 has 15 residues. Unmatched junction bases numbered 5, after V lost 3 bases and J lost 0 bases. Germline CDR1 and CDR2: MGHRA and YSYEKL. CDR3 sequence reads: CASSQAGLYSYEQYF. CDR3 bases: TGCGCCAGCAGCCAGGCGGGACTATACTCCTACGAGCAGTACTTC.

This clone was counted a few times. The rearrangement uses TRBV7-2 and TRBJ2-3; D is perhaps TRBD2 (6 bases). CDR1 and CDR2 (germline): SGHTA, FQGNSA. The CDR3 runs to 14 residues. V lost 5 bases, J lost 2 bases, and 11 bases lay in between. CDR3 in amino acids: CASSRGRNTDTQYF. Written as DNA, the CDR3 is TGTGCCAGCAGCCGGGGGAGAAACACAGATACGCAGTATTTT.

V usage is TRBV7-9 and J usage is TRBJ2-1; 7 positions match TRBD2. Germline V gene sequence: CDR1 SEHNR, CDR2 FQNEAQ (reference sequence). The CDR3 extends over 13 amino acids. V trimming: 8 bases; J trimming: 9 bases; junction bases outside the gene matches: 10. The CDR3 protein is CASPPPSGIEQFF. CDR3 coding DNA: TGTGCCAGCCCCCCACCCAGCGGGATTGAGCAGTTCTTC.

The chain has TRBV6-1 and TRBJ2-1; 7 bases align to TRBD1. Germline V CDR1 and CDR2: MNHNS, SASEGT. CDR3 size: 19 residues. With 2 bases clipped from V and 6 bases from J, the junction kept 19 bases outside the gene matches. The CDR3 bases are TGTGCCAGCAGTGAAAGCAAAGACAGGGCCCCTCCATATCGCAATGAGCAGTTCTTC. Amino acid sequence: CASSESKDRAPPYRNEQFF.